These T cell receptor beta chains were read from a single sample in a study of blood T cell repertoires in COVID-19. The repertoire was sequenced with immunoSEQ multiplex PCR; TCRdb's copy has only in-frame clones and lacks some. The sample lists fewer than 250,000 clones; 82% were seen once. Sequenced input: peripheral blood. These TCRs come from a woman in her sixties with COVID-19, enrolled during active disease. Each CDR3 is given with its conserved first and last residue. Fields, in order: V gene, J gene, D gene, clone size, CDR3 DNA, CDR3 protein. D genes are given only for firm matches. Where a row states a size, it is once, few, many or the class of an expanded clone; other rows omit it.

v_gene: TRBV6-5; j_gene: TRBJ2-7; d_gene: .; abundance: .; CDR3nt: TGTGCCAGCAGTTACACCAGGGGAAACTCCTACGAGCAGTACTTC; CDR3aa: CASSYTRGNSYEQYF
v_gene: TRBV3-1/TRBV3-2; j_gene: TRBJ2-4; d_gene: .; abundance: once; CDR3nt: TGTGCCAGCAGCCAAGAGCAGGGAGGATCAGGGTGGGACATTCAGTACTTC; CDR3aa: CASSQEQGGSGWDIQYF
v_gene: TRBV7-2; j_gene: TRBJ2-7; d_gene: TRBD1; abundance: .; CDR3nt: TGTGCCAGCAGCTTAGTGTTCCAGGGGGCAAGGTACGAGCAGTACTTC; CDR3aa: CASSLVFQGARYEQYF
v_gene: TRBV28; j_gene: TRBJ1-2; d_gene: TRBD1; abundance: .; CDR3nt: TGTGCCAGCAGGCGGACAGGCCTCAACTATGGCTACACCTTC; CDR3aa: CASRRTGLNYGYTF
v_gene: TRBV18; j_gene: TRBJ2-3; d_gene: .; abundance: .; CDR3nt: TGTGCCAGCTCACCTCGTCACTCGGGAGATACGCAGTATTTT; CDR3aa: CASSPRHSGDTQYF
v_gene: TRBV27; j_gene: TRBJ1-4; d_gene: .; abundance: once; CDR3nt: TGTGCCAGCGCCCCACGCGGGACTAATGAAAAACTGTTTTTT; CDR3aa: CASAPRGTNEKLFF
v_gene: TRBV10-3; j_gene: TRBJ1-1; d_gene: TRBD1; abundance: .; CDR3nt: TGTGCCATCGGTTCTCTGACGCAGGGGGGAAACACTGAAGCTTTCTTT; CDR3aa: CAIGSLTQGGNTEAFF
v_gene: TRBV5-1; j_gene: TRBJ2-1; d_gene: TRBD2; abundance: .; CDR3nt: TGCGCCACCACTACCGGGGCGGGAGGGATGGAGCAGTTCTTC; CDR3aa: CATTTGAGGMEQFF
v_gene: TRBV5-1; j_gene: TRBJ1-1; d_gene: TRBD1; abundance: .; CDR3nt: TGCGCCAGCGGGGACCTTCCGGGACAGGGAGAAGCTTTCTTT; CDR3aa: CASGDLPGQGEAFF
v_gene: TRBV10-2; j_gene: TRBJ1-1; d_gene: .; abundance: few; CDR3nt: TGCGCCAGCGGTCAGGCGAACACTGAAGCTTTCTTT; CDR3aa: CASGQANTEAFF
v_gene: TRBV7-3; j_gene: TRBJ1-2; d_gene: TRBD1; abundance: .; CDR3nt: TGTGCCAGCAGCTTAATCCACGGGACAGCCTATGGCTACACCTTC; CDR3aa: CASSLIHGTAYGYTF
v_gene: TRBV28; j_gene: TRBJ2-1; d_gene: .; abundance: once; CDR3nt: TGTGCCAGCAGTCTCGGGACACCCGGGGCGGATGAGCAGTTCTTC; CDR3aa: CASSLGTPGADEQFF
v_gene: TRBV15; j_gene: TRBJ2-2; d_gene: TRBD1; abundance: .; CDR3nt: TGTGCCACCAGCAGGGACAGGGGGGTGGCCGGGGAGCTGTTTTTT; CDR3aa: CATSRDRGVAGELFF
v_gene: TRBV27; j_gene: TRBJ1-1; d_gene: .; abundance: .; CDR3nt: TGTGCCAGCAGCTCTATAGGCGGAGGGTCCGCTTTCTTT; CDR3aa: CASSSIGGGSAFF
v_gene: TRBV10-3; j_gene: TRBJ2-7; d_gene: .; abundance: .; CDR3nt: TGTGCCATCAGTGAACCAAGCGACTCGTTGAGCTCCTACGAGCAGTACTTC; CDR3aa: CAISEPSDSLSSYEQYF
v_gene: TRBV7-9; j_gene: TRBJ1-5; d_gene: .; abundance: .; CDR3nt: TGTGCCAGCAGCTTGGGCGCTCAGCCCCAGCATTTT; CDR3aa: CASSLGAQPQHF
v_gene: TRBV19; j_gene: TRBJ2-1; d_gene: .; abundance: .; CDR3nt: TGTGCCAGTAGTATTGGACAGTTTAGGAACAATGAGCAGTTCTTC; CDR3aa: CASSIGQFRNNEQFF
v_gene: TRBV3-1/TRBV3-2; j_gene: TRBJ2-1; d_gene: TRBD1; abundance: .; CDR3nt: TGTGCCAGCAGCCAAGGCCGGATCGGGACAGGTGACAATGAGCAGTTCTTC; CDR3aa: CASSQGRIGTGDNEQFF
v_gene: TRBV2; j_gene: TRBJ1-6; d_gene: .; abundance: .; CDR3nt: TGTGCCAGCAGTGAAGAGGGGCCCCGTTTGAATTCACCCCTCCACTTT; CDR3aa: CASSEEGPRLNSPLHF
v_gene: TRBV28; j_gene: TRBJ1-4; d_gene: TRBD1; abundance: .; CDR3nt: TGTGCCAGCAGCCCCCCGGGACAGGGGGATGAAAAACTGTTTTTT; CDR3aa: CASSPPGQGDEKLFF
v_gene: TRBV5-1; j_gene: TRBJ2-7; d_gene: TRBD2; abundance: .; CDR3nt: TGCGCCAGCAGCTTCTCTACTAGCGGGCCCTCCGAGCAGTACTTC; CDR3aa: CASSFSTSGPSEQYF
v_gene: TRBV28; j_gene: TRBJ1-4; d_gene: TRBD1; abundance: .; CDR3nt: TGTGCCAGCAGTACCCCGGGACAGGGGTACGAAAAACTGTTTTTT; CDR3aa: CASSTPGQGYEKLFF
v_gene: TRBV3-1/TRBV3-2; j_gene: TRBJ1-3; d_gene: .; abundance: .; CDR3nt: TGTGCCAGCAGCCAAGGGGCGGGGGGAAACACCATATATTTT; CDR3aa: CASSQGAGGNTIYF
v_gene: TRBV7-9; j_gene: TRBJ2-1; d_gene: TRBD1; abundance: .; CDR3nt: TGTGCCAGCAGCGCGACAGGGGGGCCCTACAATGAGCAGTTCTTC; CDR3aa: CASSATGGPYNEQFF
v_gene: TRBV10-3; j_gene: TRBJ2-2; d_gene: TRBD2; abundance: .; CDR3nt: TGTGCCATCATGGGCGGGGGGACGAACACCGGGGAGCTGTTTTTT; CDR3aa: CAIMGGGTNTGELFF
v_gene: TRBV4-1; j_gene: TRBJ1-3; d_gene: .; abundance: .; CDR3nt: TGCGCCAGCAGTATGGCAGTTGTGGACACCATATATTTT; CDR3aa: CASSMAVVDTIYF
v_gene: TRBV24-1; j_gene: TRBJ2-5; d_gene: .; abundance: few; CDR3nt: TGTGCCACCAGTGATCCCTCCACGGTTGAGACCCAGTACTTC; CDR3aa: CATSDPSTVETQYF
v_gene: TRBV9; j_gene: TRBJ2-7; d_gene: .; abundance: few; CDR3nt: TGTGCCAGCAGCGTAGGATGGCAGGTATACTACGAGCAGTACTTC; CDR3aa: CASSVGWQVYYEQYF
v_gene: TRBV7-2; j_gene: TRBJ2-3; d_gene: TRBD2; abundance: .; CDR3nt: TGTGCCAGCAGCTCCCTAGCGGGGGGGAGCACAGATACGCAGTATTTT; CDR3aa: CASSSLAGGSTDTQYF
v_gene: TRBV3-1/TRBV3-2; j_gene: TRBJ2-5; d_gene: .; abundance: .; CDR3nt: TGTGCCAGCAACCTAGCATCCCAGGGGGGCCGGGAGACCCAGTACTTC; CDR3aa: CASNLASQGGRETQYF
v_gene: TRBV4-1; j_gene: TRBJ2-2; d_gene: TRBD2; abundance: .; CDR3nt: TGCGCCAGCAGCCAAGGGGGACTAGCGGGGGTAGGCACCGGGGAGCTGTTTTTT; CDR3aa: CASSQGGLAGVGTGELFF